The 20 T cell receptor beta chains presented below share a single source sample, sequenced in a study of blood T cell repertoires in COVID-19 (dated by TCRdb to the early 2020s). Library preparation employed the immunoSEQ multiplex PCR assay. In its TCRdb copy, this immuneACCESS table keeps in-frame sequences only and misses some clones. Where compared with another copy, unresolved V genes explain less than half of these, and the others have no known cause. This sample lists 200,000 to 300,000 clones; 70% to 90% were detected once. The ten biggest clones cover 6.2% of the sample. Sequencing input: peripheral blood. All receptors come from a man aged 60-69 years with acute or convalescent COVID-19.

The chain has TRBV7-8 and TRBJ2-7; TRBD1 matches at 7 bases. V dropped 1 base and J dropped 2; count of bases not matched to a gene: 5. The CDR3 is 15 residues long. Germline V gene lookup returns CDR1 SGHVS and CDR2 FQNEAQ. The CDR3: CASSLGRTGAYEQYF. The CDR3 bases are TGTGCCAGCAGCTTAGGCCGGACAGGCGCCTACGAGCAGTACTTC. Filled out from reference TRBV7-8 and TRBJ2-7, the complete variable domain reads GAGVSQSPRYKVAKRGQDVALRCDPISGHVSLFWYQQALGQGPEFLTYFQNEAQLDKSGLPSDRFFAERPEGSVSTLKIQRTQQEDSAVYLCASSLGRTGAYEQYFGPGTRLTVT.

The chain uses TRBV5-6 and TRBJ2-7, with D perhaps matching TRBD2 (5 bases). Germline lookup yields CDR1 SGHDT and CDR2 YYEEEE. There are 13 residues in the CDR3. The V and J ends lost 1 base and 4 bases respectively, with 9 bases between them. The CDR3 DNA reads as TGTGCCAGCAGCTTGAGAAGCGGTTACGAGCAGTACTTC. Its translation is CASSLRSGYEQYF.

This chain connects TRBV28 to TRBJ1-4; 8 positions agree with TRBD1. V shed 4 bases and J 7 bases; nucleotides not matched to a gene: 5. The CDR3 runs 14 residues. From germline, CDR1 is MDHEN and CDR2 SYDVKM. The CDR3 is CASSSQGGGEKLFF. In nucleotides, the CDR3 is TGTGCCAGCAGTTCACAGGGGGGGGGTGAAAAACTGTTTTTT.

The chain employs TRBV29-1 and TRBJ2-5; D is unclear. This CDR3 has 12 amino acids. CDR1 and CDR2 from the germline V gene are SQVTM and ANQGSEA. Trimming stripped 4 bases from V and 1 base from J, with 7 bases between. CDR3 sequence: CSVAQSQETQYF. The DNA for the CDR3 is TGCAGCGTTGCCCAGTCCCAAGAGACCCAGTACTTC.

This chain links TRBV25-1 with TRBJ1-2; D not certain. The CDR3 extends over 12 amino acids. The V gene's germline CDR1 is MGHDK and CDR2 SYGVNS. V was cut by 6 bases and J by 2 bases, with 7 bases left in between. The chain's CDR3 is CASSPGNYGYTF. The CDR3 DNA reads TGTGCCAGCAGCCCGGGGAACTATGGCTACACCTTC.

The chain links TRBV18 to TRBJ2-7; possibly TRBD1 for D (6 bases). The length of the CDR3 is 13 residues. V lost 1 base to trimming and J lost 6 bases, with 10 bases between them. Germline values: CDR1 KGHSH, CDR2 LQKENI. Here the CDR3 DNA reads TGTGCCAGCTCACCACTACAGGGATTCGAGCAGTACTTC. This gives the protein CASSPLQGFEQYF.

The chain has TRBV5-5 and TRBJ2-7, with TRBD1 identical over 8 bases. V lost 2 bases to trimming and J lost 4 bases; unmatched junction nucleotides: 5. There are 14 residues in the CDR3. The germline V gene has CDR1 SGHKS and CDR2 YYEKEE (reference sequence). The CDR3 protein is CASSLTGGRYEQYF. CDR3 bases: TGTGCCAGCAGCTTAACAGGGGGTAGGTACGAGCAGTACTTC. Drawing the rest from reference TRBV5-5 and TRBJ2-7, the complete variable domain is DAGVTQSPTHLIKTRGQQVTLRCSPISGHKSVSWYQQVLGQGPQFIFQYYEKEERGRGNFPDRFSARQFPNYSSELNVNALLLGDSALYLCASSLTGGRYEQYFGPGTRLTVT.

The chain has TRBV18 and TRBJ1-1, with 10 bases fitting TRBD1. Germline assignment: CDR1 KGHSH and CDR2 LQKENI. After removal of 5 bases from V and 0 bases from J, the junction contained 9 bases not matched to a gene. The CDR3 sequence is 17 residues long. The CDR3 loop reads CASSTGTGVRVNTEAFF. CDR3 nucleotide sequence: TGTGCCAGCTCAACCGGGACAGGGGTGAGGGTGAACACTGAAGCTTTCTTT.

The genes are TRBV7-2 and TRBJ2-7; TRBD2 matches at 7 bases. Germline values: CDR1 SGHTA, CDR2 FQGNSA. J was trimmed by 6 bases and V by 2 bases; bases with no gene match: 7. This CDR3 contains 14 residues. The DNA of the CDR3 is TGTGCCAGCAGCTTATTACGGGAGGAGCCCGAGCAGTACTTC. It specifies CASSLLREEPEQYF.

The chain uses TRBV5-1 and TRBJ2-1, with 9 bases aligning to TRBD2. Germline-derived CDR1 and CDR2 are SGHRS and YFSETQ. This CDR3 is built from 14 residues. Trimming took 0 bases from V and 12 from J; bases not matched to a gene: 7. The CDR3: CASSLVVAGEGQFF. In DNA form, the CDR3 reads TGCGCCAGCAGCTTGGTGGTAGCGGGAGAGGGGCAGTTCTTC.

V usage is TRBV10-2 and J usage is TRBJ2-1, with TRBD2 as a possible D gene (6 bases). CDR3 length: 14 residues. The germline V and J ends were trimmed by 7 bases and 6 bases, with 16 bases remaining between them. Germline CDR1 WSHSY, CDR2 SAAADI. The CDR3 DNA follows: TGCGCCAGCAAGAGGGGCGGGGATGTCAATGAGCAGTTCTTC. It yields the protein CASKRGGDVNEQFF.

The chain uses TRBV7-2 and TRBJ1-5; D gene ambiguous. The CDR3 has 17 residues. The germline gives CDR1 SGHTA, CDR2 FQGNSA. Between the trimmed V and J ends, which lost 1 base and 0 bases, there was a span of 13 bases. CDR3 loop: CASSLGGVSPSNQPQHF. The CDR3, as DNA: TGTGCCAGCAGCTTAGGAGGTGTCAGCCCTAGCAATCAGCCCCAGCATTTT.

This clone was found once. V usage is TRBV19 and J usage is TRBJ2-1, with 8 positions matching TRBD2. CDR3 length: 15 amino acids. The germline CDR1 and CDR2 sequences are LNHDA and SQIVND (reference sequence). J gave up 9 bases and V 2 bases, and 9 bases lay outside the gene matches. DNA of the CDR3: TGTGCCAGTAGTATATCCGGGCGGGGGGTCGGTGAGCAGTTCTTC. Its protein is CASSISGRGVGEQFF.

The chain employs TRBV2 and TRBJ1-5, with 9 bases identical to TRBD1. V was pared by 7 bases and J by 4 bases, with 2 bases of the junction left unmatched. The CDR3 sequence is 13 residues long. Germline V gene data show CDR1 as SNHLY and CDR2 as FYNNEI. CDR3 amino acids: CASKGQGNQPQHF. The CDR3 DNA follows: TGTGCCAGCAAGGGACAGGGAAATCAGCCCCAGCATTTT.

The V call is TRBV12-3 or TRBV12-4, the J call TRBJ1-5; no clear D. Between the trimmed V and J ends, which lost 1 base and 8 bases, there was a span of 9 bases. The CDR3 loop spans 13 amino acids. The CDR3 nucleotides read TGTGCCAGCAGTTTAGATTTGCGGAAGCCCCAGCATTTT. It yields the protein CASSLDLRKPQHF.

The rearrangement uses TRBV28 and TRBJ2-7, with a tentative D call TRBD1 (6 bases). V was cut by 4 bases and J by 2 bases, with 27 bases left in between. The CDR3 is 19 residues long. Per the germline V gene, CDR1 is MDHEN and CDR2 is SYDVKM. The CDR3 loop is CASSSPSVDRSGFTYEQYF. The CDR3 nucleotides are TGTGCCAGCAGTTCCCCTTCGGTCGACAGGTCCGGATTCACCTACGAGCAGTACTTC.

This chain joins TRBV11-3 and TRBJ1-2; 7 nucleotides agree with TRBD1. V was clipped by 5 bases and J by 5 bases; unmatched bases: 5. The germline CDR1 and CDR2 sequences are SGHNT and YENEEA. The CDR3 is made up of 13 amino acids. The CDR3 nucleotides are TGTGCCAGCAGCCGACAGGGCCCATATGGCTACACCTTC. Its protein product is CASSRQGPYGYTF.

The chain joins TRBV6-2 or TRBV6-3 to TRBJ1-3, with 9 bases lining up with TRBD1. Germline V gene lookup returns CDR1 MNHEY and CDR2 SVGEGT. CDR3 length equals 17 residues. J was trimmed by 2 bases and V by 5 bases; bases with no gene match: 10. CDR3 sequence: CASSTLPDRGTGNTIYF. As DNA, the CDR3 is TGTGCCAGCAGTACGCTCCCGGACAGGGGAACTGGAAACACCATATATTTT.

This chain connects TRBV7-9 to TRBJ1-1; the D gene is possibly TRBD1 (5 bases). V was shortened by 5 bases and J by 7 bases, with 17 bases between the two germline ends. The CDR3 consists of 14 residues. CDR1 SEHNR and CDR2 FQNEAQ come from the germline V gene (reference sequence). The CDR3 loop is CASSPNAGVGEAFF. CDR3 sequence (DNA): TGTGCCAGCAGCCCAAATGCGGGGGTTGGTGAAGCTTTCTTT.

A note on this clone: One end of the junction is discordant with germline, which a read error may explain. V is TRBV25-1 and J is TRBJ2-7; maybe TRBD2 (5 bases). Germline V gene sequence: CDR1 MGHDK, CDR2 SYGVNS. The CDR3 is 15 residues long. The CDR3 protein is CASSEYVTVDYGQYF. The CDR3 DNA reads TGTGCCAGCAGTGAATATGTGACTGTCGACTACGGGCAGTACTTC.